Sequencing of this TCR beta chain was carried out in a study of vaccination effects on CD4 cells after COVID-19. Looked up from germline, CDR1 is MDHEN and CDR2 is SYDVKM. The ends were cut back, 6 bases at V and 1 base at J, with 19 bases in the middle. There are 16 residues in the CDR3. This clone has just a few counts. Its cognate antigen is unknown. Under the ViraFEST assay, PBMC were stimulated with viral peptide pools so that antigen-specific CD4+ T cells expanded. Sequencing was performed afterwards. Isolating CD4+ T cells followed approximately ten days of culture. Vaccinated participants had no history of SARS-CoV-2 infection and tested negative for nucleocapsid antibodies. Repertoires were generated with immunoSEQ multiplex PCR, while TCRdb's copy carries only in-frame clones and drops some. The sample consists of about 55,000 clones, roughly two thirds of them appearing once.

The receptor's source is a human donor who received a COVID-19 vaccine. The sample consisted of CD4+ T cells from PBMCs cultured with SARS-CoV-2 spike peptides, taken before COVID-19 vaccination. The chain employs TRBV28 and TRBJ2-7; D is possibly TRBD1 (6 bases). The CDR3 protein is CASSGEGRGKSYEQYF. The CDR3, as DNA: TGTGCCAGCAGCGGCGAGGGCAGGGGAAAATCCTACGAGCAGTACTTC.